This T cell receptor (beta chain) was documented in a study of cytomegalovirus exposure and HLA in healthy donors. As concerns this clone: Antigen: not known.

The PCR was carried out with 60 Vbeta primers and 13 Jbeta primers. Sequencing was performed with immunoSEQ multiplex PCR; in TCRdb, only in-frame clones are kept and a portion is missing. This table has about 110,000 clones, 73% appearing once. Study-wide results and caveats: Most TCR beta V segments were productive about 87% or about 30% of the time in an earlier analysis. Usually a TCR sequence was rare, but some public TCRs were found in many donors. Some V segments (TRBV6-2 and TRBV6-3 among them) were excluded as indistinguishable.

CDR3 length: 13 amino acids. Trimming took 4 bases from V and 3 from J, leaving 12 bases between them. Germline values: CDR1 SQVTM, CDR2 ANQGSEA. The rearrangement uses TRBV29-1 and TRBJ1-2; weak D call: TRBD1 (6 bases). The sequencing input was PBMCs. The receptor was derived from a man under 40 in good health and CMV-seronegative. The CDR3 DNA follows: TGCAGCGTTGCGGGGGGGCGCGACTATGGCTACACCTTC. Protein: CSVAGGRDYGYTF. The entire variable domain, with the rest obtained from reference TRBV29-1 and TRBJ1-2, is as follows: SAVISQKPSRDICQRGTSLTIQCQVDSQVTMMFWYRQQPGQSLTLIATANQGSEATYESGFVIDKFPISRPNLTFSTLTVSNMSPEDSSIYLCSVAGGRDYGYTFGSGTRLTVV.